Following are 9 T cell receptor beta chains from one sample sequenced in a study of blood T cell repertoires in COVID-19. Only in-frame clones appear in the TCRdb table, and some are missing; sequencing was by immunoSEQ multiplex PCR. The data contain some 150,000 clones, 84% of them singletons. The sample was peripheral blood. The receptors come from a human donor in a cohort sampled during active COVID-19.

CDR3 DNA: TGTGCCAGCAGCGCCCTCCATGGGGGGGAGGTCAATGAGCAGTTCTTC. As protein: CASSALHGGEVNEQFF. The chain recombines TRBV9 with TRBJ2-1, with 7 bases that match TRBD2. V trimming: 3 bases; J trimming: 6 bases; junction bases outside the gene matches: 12. The CDR3 consists of 16 residues. CDR1 and CDR2 (germline): SGDLS, YYNGEE.

V is TRBV25-1 and J is TRBJ1-2, with D tentatively TRBD1 (5 bases). CDR1 is MGHDK, CDR2 SYGVNS, per germline. This CDR3 contains 11 residues. V was clipped by 5 bases and J by 8 bases, with 9 bases between them. The CDR3 DNA reads as TGTGCCAGCAGTCGGGGGTCCGGCTACACCTTC. Amino acids: CASSRGSGYTF.

The chain carries TRBV30 and TRBJ1-1; D is perhaps TRBD1 (5 bases). The CDR3 runs to 13 residues. V lost 3 bases and J 3 bases, leaving 11 bases between the germline ends. Germline V CDR1 and CDR2: GTSNPN, SVGIG (reference sequence). CDR3 sequence: CAWRVRVDTEAFF. DNA of the CDR3: TGTGCCTGGAGGGTCAGGGTCGACACTGAAGCTTTCTTT.

The rearrangement uses TRBV7-6 and TRBJ2-7, with D possibly matching TRBD1 (6 bases). CDR3 length: 15 amino acids. The V end was cut by 2 bases, the J end by 5 bases, with 16 bases between. From germline, CDR1 is SGHVS and CDR2 FNYEAQ. CDR3: CASSLISGDGNEQYF. CDR3 bases: TGTGCCAGCAGCTTAATCTCAGGGGATGGGAACGAGCAGTACTTC.

V gene TRBV27 combines with J gene TRBJ2-7, with 7 nucleotides matching TRBD1. Germline V gene sequence: CDR1 MNHEY, CDR2 SMNVEV (reference sequence). The junction had 9 bases not matched to a gene; V was cut back by 0 bases and J by 7 bases. The CDR3 spans 15 residues. CDR3: CASSLSWTGGVEQYF. The DNA of the CDR3 is TGTGCCAGCAGTTTATCGTGGACAGGTGGAGTTGAGCAGTACTTC.

The CDR3 region is CSVEPYSGARGTEAFF. In DNA form, the CDR3 reads TGCAGCGTTGAGCCCTACAGTGGGGCTAGGGGCACTGAAGCTTTCTTT. V is TRBV29-1 and J is TRBJ1-1, with a possible D match to TRBD1 (5 bases). Germline V gene sequence: CDR1 SQVTM, CDR2 ANQGSEA. The CDR3 totals 16 residues. Trimming left V 3 bases short and J 4 bases short, with 21 bases between.

CDR3 loop: CASSSDIWNTF. Here the CDR3 DNA reads TGTGCCAGCAGCTCAGACATCTGGAACACCTTC. The chain carries TRBV7-9 and TRBJ1-2; D gene ambiguous. V lost 4 bases and J 12 bases, leaving 12 bases between the germline ends. The CDR3 length is 11 residues. Germline V gene data show CDR1 as SEHNR and CDR2 as FQNEAQ (reference sequence).

The chain recombines TRBV25-1 with TRBJ2-7; a weak D match, TRBD1 (6 bases). This CDR3 contains 12 residues. Looked up from germline, CDR1 is MGHDK and CDR2 is SYGVNS. V was cut by 8 bases and J by 2 bases, with 10 bases left in between. This CDR3 is CASRRTAYEQYF. Written as DNA, the CDR3 is TGTGCCAGCCGGCGGACAGCCTACGAGCAGTACTTC.

The count of this clone is one. V is TRBV28 and J is TRBJ2-7, with D possibly being TRBD2 (5 bases). This CDR3 contains 13 residues. Germline V gene sequence: CDR1 MDHEN, CDR2 SYDVKM. The V and J ends lost 5 bases and 0 bases respectively, with 8 bases between them. In DNA, the CDR3 is TGTGCCAGCAGTGCCGGGGTCTCCTACGAGCAGTACTTC. Encoded protein: CASSAGVSYEQYF. Full variable domain (missing parts from reference TRBV28 and TRBJ2-7): DVKVTQSSRYLVKRTGEKVFLECVQDMDHENMFWYRQDPGLGLRLIYFSYDVKMKEKGDIPEGYSVSREKKERFSLILESASTNQTSMYLCASSAGVSYEQYFGPGTRLTVT.